The 10 T cell receptor beta chains in this list originate from one sample, sequenced in a study of breast tumors, draining lymph nodes, adjacent tissues. Breast cancer patients provided tissue from their axillary draining lymph nodes. TCRdb called the multiplex PCR reads again in MiXCR, with one record for every CDR3 protein. The data hold about 140,000 distinct CDR3 sequences, with 30% to 35% observed a single time. The sample was axillary lymph node tissue. Receptors were obtained from a female donor with breast cancer. Some clones in this sample may be carry-over from other donors' samples.

This clonotype was found many times. The rearrangement joins TRBV25-1 to TRBJ1-1; TRBD1 matches 7 bases. Germline assignment: CDR1 MGHDK and CDR2 SYGVNS. The CDR3 spans 17 residues. The V segment lost 0 bases and the J segment 4 bases; nucleotides outside the gene matches: 11. The CDR3 here is CASSEYWAGGVGTEAFF. CDR3 DNA sequence: TGTGCCAGCAGTGAATATTGGGCAGGGGGTGTCGGCACTGAAGCTTTCTTT.

Many counts were recorded for this clonotype. V and J are TRBV6-4 and TRBJ1-2; weak D call: TRBD1 (6 bases). The CDR3 has 14 amino acids. Trimming removed 7 bases from V and 6 bases from J, with 18 bases in between. The germline gives CDR1 MRHNA, CDR2 SNTAGT. CDR3 bases: TGTGCCAGCACCCGAACCTGGGGGGCAGATGGCTACACCTTC. Protein sequence: CASTRTWGADGYTF.

Ten or more counts support this clonotype. The chain combines TRBV7-9 with TRBJ1-3, with 9 bases that match TRBD1. The CDR3 has 16 residues. Germline assignment: CDR1 SEHNR and CDR2 FQNEAQ (reference sequence). Trimming removed 5 bases from V and 4 bases from J; junction bases left unmatched: 9. CDR3 sequence (DNA): TGTGCCAGCAGCGGGCGGGACAGGGCCTTGGGAAACACCATATATTTT. The encoded protein is CASSGRDRALGNTIYF.

This clonotype was observed at least ten times. V usage is TRBV7-3 and J usage is TRBJ2-7, with 9 bases identical to TRBD1. With 4 bases clipped from V and 5 bases from J, the junction kept 6 bases outside the gene matches. This CDR3 is built from 14 residues. The V gene's germline CDR1 is SGHTA and CDR2 FQGTGA. CDR3 sequence: CASSSQGAVNEQYF. In nucleotides, the CDR3 is TGTGCCAGCAGCTCACAGGGGGCGGTAAACGAGCAGTACTTC.

This clonotype was counted ten times or more. The V and J genes are TRBV6-5 and TRBJ1-2, with D possibly matching TRBD1 (6 bases). The germline gives CDR1 MNHEY, CDR2 SVGAGI. The CDR3 has 13 residues. Trimming pared 5 bases from V and 8 bases from J, leaving 15 bases between. CDR3 coding DNA: TGTGCCAGCAGTCAGGACAGTAAGAAGGGCTACACCTTC. The encoded protein is CASSQDSKKGYTF.

Ten or more counts support this clonotype. The V gene is TRBV19, the J gene TRBJ2-2; tentatively, D is TRBD1 (6 bases). From germline, CDR1 is LNHDA and CDR2 SQIVND (reference sequence). V dropped 11 bases and J dropped 4 bases, with 17 bases sitting between them. The CDR3 spans 14 residues. The CDR3 DNA follows: TGTGCCGCCCGGAGACAGGCGGGCACCGGGGAGCTGTTTTTT. Amino acid sequence: CAARRQAGTGELFF.

Points on this clonotype: The conserved phenylalanine or tryptophan is not found at the CDR3 terminus, so this likely reflects a read error. V usage is TRBV12-3 or TRBV12-4 and J usage is TRBJ1-1; the D is unclear. The length of the CDR3 is 13 residues. The V end was cut by 2 bases, the J end by 1 base, with 5 bases between. CDR3 loop: CASSLTWNTEAFS. CDR3 nucleotide sequence: TGTGCCAGCAGTTTAACGTGGAACACTGAAGCTTTCTCT.

At least ten counts were recorded for this clonotype. The chain recombines TRBV20-1 with TRBJ1-3; D not resolved. Deletions cut 4 bases from V and 0 bases from J, with 13 bases between. This CDR3 is 15 amino acids long. CDR1 is DFQATT and CDR2 is SNEGSKA in the germline V gene (reference sequence). The CDR3 nucleotides read TGCAGTGCTATCCCAGTCAGAAGCTCTGGAAACACCATATATTTT. Translating gives CSAIPVRSSGNTIYF.

This chain uses TRBV11-2 with TRBJ2-7; the D gene is possibly TRBD1 (6 bases). Germline V CDR1 and CDR2: SGHAT, FQNNGV. This CDR3 has 15 amino acids. CDR3 residues: CANSTNPTGAYERYV. For the CDR3, the DNA is TGTGCCAACAGTACCAACCCGACAGGAGCCTACGAGCGGTACGTC.

This clonotype has just one count. CDR3 sequence (DNA): TGCGCCAGCAGCCCGGGGTCAGTAACTAGCGATTACAATGAGCAGTTCTTC. Encoded protein: CASSPGSVTSDYNEQFF. The V call is TRBV5-1, the J call TRBJ2-1; 7 positions match TRBD2. Germline CDR1 and CDR2: SGHRS and YFSETQ. This CDR3 region has 17 residues. V lost 4 bases, J lost 4 bases, and 14 bases stayed unmatched.